This is a list of T cell receptor beta chains from one sample in a study of cytomegalovirus exposure and HLA in healthy donors. Produced via immunoSEQ multiplex PCR; TCRdb's table is partial and in-frame only. The sample yields around 70,000 clones, roughly 94% seen once. Sequencing input: PBMCs. Receptors were obtained from a man aged 18-30 years in good health and CMV-seropositive. CDR3s include the opening cysteine and the closing phenylalanine or tryptophan. A D gene is named only where the DNA matches it firmly. For some rows the clone size is stated as once, few or many, or as a class when expanded; others skip it.

D gene: -; clone size: -; V gene: TRBV2; J gene: TRBJ2-1; CDR3 DNA: TGTGCCAGCAGTGTGGTCGGGATCAACAATGAGCAGTTCTTC; CDR3 protein: CASSVVGINNEQFF
D gene: -; clone size: -; V gene: TRBV28; J gene: TRBJ1-1; CDR3 DNA: TGTGCCAGCAGTTTATCCCGACTAGGGGGGGGAGCTGAAGCTTTCTTT; CDR3 protein: CASSLSRLGGGAEAFF
D gene: -; clone size: -; V gene: TRBV11-2; J gene: TRBJ2-1; CDR3 DNA: TGTGCCAGCAGCTTAGTTCGACAGTACAATGAGCAGTTCTTC; CDR3 protein: CASSLVRQYNEQFF
D gene: -; clone size: -; V gene: TRBV18; J gene: TRBJ2-3; CDR3 DNA: TGTGCCAGCTCACTTTCATCGAGCGACGCAGATACGCAGTATTTT; CDR3 protein: CASSLSSSDADTQYF
D gene: -; clone size: -; V gene: TRBV7-2; J gene: TRBJ1-4; CDR3 DNA: TGTGCCAGCAGCTTAAGACAGAATGAAAAACTGTTTTTT; CDR3 protein: CASSLRQNEKLFF
D gene: TRBD2; clone size: -; V gene: TRBV11-1; J gene: TRBJ2-7; CDR3 DNA: TGTGCCAGCAGCCGATCGGGACTAGCGGGGGAGAGGGAGCAGTACTTC; CDR3 protein: CASSRSGLAGEREQYF
D gene: TRBD1; clone size: -; V gene: TRBV20-1; J gene: TRBJ2-7; CDR3 DNA: TGCAGTGCCAGTACAGGGGACGAGCAGTACTTC; CDR3 protein: CSASTGDEQYF
D gene: -; clone size: -; V gene: TRBV6-1; J gene: TRBJ2-7; CDR3 DNA: TGTGCCAGCAGATACCCTGACAGATACGAGCAGTACTTC; CDR3 protein: CASRYPDRYEQYF
D gene: TRBD1; clone size: -; V gene: TRBV9; J gene: TRBJ1-1; CDR3 DNA: TGTGCCAGCAGCGTTGGGACAGGGGGCCTATTGAACACTGAAGCTTTCTTT; CDR3 protein: CASSVGTGGLLNTEAFF
D gene: TRBD1; clone size: -; V gene: TRBV6-5; J gene: TRBJ1-2; CDR3 DNA: TGTGCCAGCGGACCGACAGGGGCCTATGGCTACACCTTC; CDR3 protein: CASGPTGAYGYTF
D gene: TRBD2; clone size: -; V gene: TRBV6-4; J gene: TRBJ2-1; CDR3 DNA: TGTGCCAGCAGTGACTCGGGGACTAGCGGTCACAATGAGCAGTTCTTC; CDR3 protein: CASSDSGTSGHNEQFF
D gene: TRBD1; clone size: -; V gene: TRBV28; J gene: TRBJ2-3; CDR3 DNA: TGTGCCAGCAGCTGGGGACAGGGCCCAGATACGCAGTATTTT; CDR3 protein: CASSWGQGPDTQYF
D gene: TRBD2; clone size: -; V gene: TRBV11-1; J gene: TRBJ2-5; CDR3 DNA: TGTGCCAGCAGCTTAGTTGACCGACTAGCGAGGGAGACCCAGTACTTC; CDR3 protein: CASSLVDRLARETQYF
D gene: TRBD1; clone size: -; V gene: TRBV28; J gene: TRBJ1-5; CDR3 DNA: TGTGCCAGCATCCTGACAGGGGGGGGTCAGCCCCAGCATTTT; CDR3 protein: CASILTGGGQPQHF
D gene: -; clone size: -; V gene: TRBV11-2; J gene: TRBJ2-1; CDR3 DNA: TGTGCCAGCAGCCCGGGGGACAATGAGCAGTTCTTC; CDR3 protein: CASSPGDNEQFF
D gene: -; clone size: -; V gene: TRBV6-5; J gene: TRBJ1-1; CDR3 DNA: TGTGCCAGCAGTAACAGGGACACTGAAGCTTTCTTT; CDR3 protein: CASSNRDTEAFF
D gene: -; clone size: -; V gene: TRBV7-9; J gene: TRBJ2-6; CDR3 DNA: TGTGCCAGCAGCTTAGTAGCCGGGGCCAACGTCCTGACTTTC; CDR3 protein: CASSLVAGANVLTF
D gene: -; clone size: -; V gene: TRBV6-6; J gene: TRBJ2-7; CDR3 DNA: TGTGCCAGCAGTCTAGGAGGCGGGATCTCCTACGAGCAGTACTTC; CDR3 protein: CASSLGGGISYEQYF
D gene: -; clone size: -; V gene: TRBV10-3; J gene: TRBJ1-3; CDR3 DNA: TGTGCCATCAAAAAGAGGCGGAGCCCCTCTGGAAACACCATATATTTT; CDR3 protein: CAIKKRRSPSGNTIYF
D gene: TRBD1; clone size: -; V gene: TRBV19; J gene: TRBJ1-5; CDR3 DNA: TGTGCCAGTAGTATCAGAGGGGGCGTCGGTGGGCAGCCCCAGCATTTT; CDR3 protein: CASSIRGGVGGQPQHF
D gene: -; clone size: -; V gene: TRBV6-1; J gene: TRBJ2-5; CDR3 DNA: TGTGCCAGCATCCGGAGCGGCCTAGAGACCCAGTACTTC; CDR3 protein: CASIRSGLETQYF
D gene: -; clone size: -; V gene: TRBV27; J gene: TRBJ2-1; CDR3 DNA: TGTGCCAGCAGCCTAGAGGGCGGGTTCGATGAGCAGTTCTTC; CDR3 protein: CASSLEGGFDEQFF
D gene: -; clone size: -; V gene: TRBV15; J gene: TRBJ2-1; CDR3 DNA: TGTGCCACCAGCAGGTCCCCAGGGGGGCGGTTTGGGTACAATGAGCAGTTCTTC; CDR3 protein: CATSRSPGGRFGYNEQFF
D gene: -; clone size: -; V gene: TRBV28; J gene: TRBJ2-7; CDR3 DNA: TGTGCCAGCAGTTTAAGAGAGACTGCCTCCAGCGAGCAGTACTTC; CDR3 protein: CASSLRETASSEQYF
D gene: TRBD1; clone size: -; V gene: TRBV6-1; J gene: TRBJ1-5; CDR3 DNA: TGTGCCAGCAGCGGACAGGGCTACTTCCCCCAGCATTTT; CDR3 protein: CASSGQGYFPQHF
D gene: -; clone size: -; V gene: TRBV29-1; J gene: TRBJ2-7; CDR3 DNA: TGCAGCGTTGAAAGTATTGGGGCGCTCGGAGAGCAGTACTTC; CDR3 protein: CSVESIGALGEQYF
D gene: -; clone size: -; V gene: TRBV9; J gene: TRBJ2-1; CDR3 DNA: TGTGCCAGCAGCGTAGGCCGGGGTGTTAGCTCCTACAATGAGCAGTTCTTC; CDR3 protein: CASSVGRGVSSYNEQFF
D gene: TRBD1; clone size: -; V gene: TRBV18; J gene: TRBJ1-4; CDR3 DNA: TGTGCCAGCTCCCCGGGACAGACAAATGAAAAACTGTTTTTT; CDR3 protein: CASSPGQTNEKLFF
D gene: -; clone size: -; V gene: TRBV28; J gene: TRBJ1-5; CDR3 DNA: TGTGCCAGCAGTTTCCGTAGGGGGAGCAATCAGCCCCAGCATTTT; CDR3 protein: CASSFRRGSNQPQHF
D gene: -; clone size: -; V gene: TRBV11-1; J gene: TRBJ1-1; CDR3 DNA: TGTGCCAGCAGCTATACCCTCGAGACAGGACCTTTCTTT; CDR3 protein: CASSYTLETGPFF
D gene: -; clone size: -; V gene: TRBV5-1; J gene: TRBJ2-1; CDR3 DNA: TGCGCCAGCAGCTTGGAACTCAATGAGCAGTTCTTC; CDR3 protein: CASSLELNEQFF
D gene: -; clone size: -; V gene: TRBV9; J gene: TRBJ2-2; CDR3 DNA: TGTGCCAGCACCCCAGGCGGGGCCGGAGGCACCGGGGAGCTGTTTTTT; CDR3 protein: CASTPGGAGGTGELFF
D gene: TRBD1; clone size: -; V gene: TRBV20-1; J gene: TRBJ2-1; CDR3 DNA: TGCAGTGCTCAGGGGGATGAGCAGTTCTTC; CDR3 protein: CSAQGDEQFF
D gene: TRBD2; clone size: once; V gene: TRBV5-6; J gene: TRBJ2-3; CDR3 DNA: TGTGCCAGCAGCTTGGTGTCCCTAGCGGGAGGGCCGGATACGCAGTATTTT; CDR3 protein: CASSLVSLAGGPDTQYF
D gene: TRBD1; clone size: -; V gene: TRBV28; J gene: TRBJ1-2; CDR3 DNA: TGTGCCAGCAGTTGGGCCCGACAGGGAAGTGGCTACACCTTC; CDR3 protein: CASSWARQGSGYTF
D gene: TRBD1; clone size: -; V gene: TRBV6-1; J gene: TRBJ2-7; CDR3 DNA: TGTGCCAGCAGTTTCACGACAGGGTTGCAGTACTTC; CDR3 protein: CASSFTTGLQYF
D gene: -; clone size: -; V gene: TRBV28; J gene: TRBJ1-5; CDR3 DNA: TGTGCCAGCAGTAGCCCTAATCAGCCCCAGCATTTT; CDR3 protein: CASSSPNQPQHF
D gene: TRBD1; clone size: -; V gene: TRBV5-6; J gene: TRBJ2-5; CDR3 DNA: TGTGCCAGCAGCGGGACAAATTACCAGGACAGGGACGGTTCAGAGACCCAGTACTTC; CDR3 protein: CASSGTNYQDRDGSETQYF
D gene: -; clone size: -; V gene: TRBV6-6; J gene: TRBJ2-3; CDR3 DNA: TGTGCCACCCGGACGGGCGGGGGCACAGATACGCAGTATTTT; CDR3 protein: CATRTGGGTDTQYF
D gene: -; clone size: -; V gene: TRBV7-9; J gene: TRBJ1-1; CDR3 DNA: TGTGCCAGCAGCTTAGGAGGACTAGAGGACACTGAAGCTTTCTTT; CDR3 protein: CASSLGGLEDTEAFF
D gene: -; clone size: -; V gene: TRBV5-1; J gene: TRBJ1-1; CDR3 DNA: TGCGCCAGCAGCTTAGGGGTCGTCTTGAACACTGAAGCTTTCTTT; CDR3 protein: CASSLGVVLNTEAFF
D gene: TRBD2; clone size: -; V gene: TRBV5-6; J gene: TRBJ2-7; CDR3 DNA: TGTGCCAGCAGCCTCCTAGCGGGAGTAACGTTCGAGCAGTACTTC; CDR3 protein: CASSLLAGVTFEQYF
D gene: TRBD1; clone size: -; V gene: TRBV6-1; J gene: TRBJ2-5; CDR3 DNA: TGTGCCACCGCGACAGGGGGAGGCCAAGAGACCCAGTACTTC; CDR3 protein: CATATGGGQETQYF
D gene: -; clone size: -; V gene: TRBV7-8; J gene: TRBJ2-5; CDR3 DNA: TGTGCCAGCAGCCCAACAGGGCTACAAGAGACCCAGTACTTC; CDR3 protein: CASSPTGLQETQYF
D gene: -; clone size: -; V gene: TRBV11-3; J gene: TRBJ2-7; CDR3 DNA: TGTGCCAGCAGCTCAGGGGATCGGGAGCAGTACTTC; CDR3 protein: CASSSGDREQYF
D gene: TRBD1; clone size: -; V gene: TRBV5-1; J gene: TRBJ1-2; CDR3 DNA: TGCGCCAGCAGACTCATCGGGACAGGGGGCGGAGGCGGTGGCTACACCTTC; CDR3 protein: CASRLIGTGGGGGGYTF
D gene: TRBD2; clone size: once; V gene: TRBV28; J gene: TRBJ2-2; CDR3 DNA: TGTGCCAGCAGTTTCCGGACTAGCGGGATGACCGGGGAGCTGTTTTTT; CDR3 protein: CASSFRTSGMTGELFF
D gene: TRBD2; clone size: -; V gene: TRBV7-2; J gene: TRBJ2-2; CDR3 DNA: TGTGCCAGCAGCCGGACTAGCGGGATAGGAGGGGAGCTGTTTTTT; CDR3 protein: CASSRTSGIGGELFF
D gene: -; clone size: -; V gene: TRBV5-6; J gene: TRBJ2-4; CDR3 DNA: TGTGCCAGCAGCTCCCGGGGGTGGGACATTCAGTACTTC; CDR3 protein: CASSSRGWDIQYF
D gene: -; clone size: -; V gene: TRBV6-6; J gene: TRBJ2-1; CDR3 DNA: TGTGCCAGCAGTTACTCGAGCCACAATGAGCAGTTCTTC; CDR3 protein: CASSYSSHNEQFF
D gene: TRBD2; clone size: -; V gene: TRBV6-5; J gene: TRBJ2-1; CDR3 DNA: TGTGCCAGCAGTTACTCGACTAGCGGGAGGAATGAGCAGTTCTTC; CDR3 protein: CASSYSTSGRNEQFF
D gene: TRBD1; clone size: few; V gene: TRBV4-1; J gene: TRBJ1-5; CDR3 DNA: TGCGCCAGCAGCCAACCCACCGGGACAGGGGCCAATCAGCCCCAGCATTTT; CDR3 protein: CASSQPTGTGANQPQHF
D gene: -; clone size: -; V gene: TRBV27; J gene: TRBJ1-1; CDR3 DNA: TGTGCCAGCAGTTGGGCCGGCAGCTATAACACTGAAGCTTTCTTT; CDR3 protein: CASSWAGSYNTEAFF
D gene: -; clone size: -; V gene: TRBV19; J gene: TRBJ1-4; CDR3 DNA: TGTGCCAGTAGTATTATTTCCGCAGGAGGTGAAAAACTGTTTTTT; CDR3 protein: CASSIISAGGEKLFF
D gene: -; clone size: few; V gene: TRBV7-3; J gene: TRBJ2-3; CDR3 DNA: TGTGCCAGCAGCTCCACAAGCCCACCAGGGCCGCAGTATTTT; CDR3 protein: CASSSTSPPGPQYF
D gene: TRBD2; clone size: -; V gene: TRBV15; J gene: TRBJ2-3; CDR3 DNA: TGTGCCACCAGCAGAGGCGGACTAGCGGTGAGAGTGGATACGCAGTATTTT; CDR3 protein: CATSRGGLAVRVDTQYF
D gene: -; clone size: -; V gene: TRBV29-1; J gene: TRBJ2-3; CDR3 DNA: TGCAGCGACCAACACGGGAAGGGCACAGATACGCAGTATTTT; CDR3 protein: CSDQHGKGTDTQYF
D gene: -; clone size: -; V gene: TRBV7-9; J gene: TRBJ2-7; CDR3 DNA: TGTGCCAGCAGCCTAAGCTCCTACGAGCAGTACTTC; CDR3 protein: CASSLSSYEQYF